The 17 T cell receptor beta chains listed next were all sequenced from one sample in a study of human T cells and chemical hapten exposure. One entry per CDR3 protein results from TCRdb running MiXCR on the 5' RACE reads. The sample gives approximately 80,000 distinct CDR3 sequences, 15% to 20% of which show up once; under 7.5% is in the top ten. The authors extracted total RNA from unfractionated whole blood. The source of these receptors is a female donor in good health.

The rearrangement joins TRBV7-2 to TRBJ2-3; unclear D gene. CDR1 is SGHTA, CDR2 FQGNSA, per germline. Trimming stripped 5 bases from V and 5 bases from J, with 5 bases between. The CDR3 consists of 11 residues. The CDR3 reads CASSDRDTQYF. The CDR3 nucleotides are TGTGCCAGCAGCGACCGAGATACGCAGTATTTT.

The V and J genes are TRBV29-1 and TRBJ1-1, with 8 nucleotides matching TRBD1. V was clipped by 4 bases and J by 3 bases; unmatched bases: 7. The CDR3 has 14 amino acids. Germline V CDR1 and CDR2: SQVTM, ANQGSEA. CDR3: CSVGWDRSYTEAFF. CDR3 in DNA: TGCAGCGTTGGATGGGACAGGAGCTACACTGAAGCTTTCTTT.

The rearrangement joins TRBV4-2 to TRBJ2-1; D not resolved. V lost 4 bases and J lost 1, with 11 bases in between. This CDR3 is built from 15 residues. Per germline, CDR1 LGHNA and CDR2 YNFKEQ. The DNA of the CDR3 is TGTGCCAGCAGCCGGGCTCGATCTTCCTACAATGAGCAGTTCTTC. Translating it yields CASSRARSSYNEQFF.

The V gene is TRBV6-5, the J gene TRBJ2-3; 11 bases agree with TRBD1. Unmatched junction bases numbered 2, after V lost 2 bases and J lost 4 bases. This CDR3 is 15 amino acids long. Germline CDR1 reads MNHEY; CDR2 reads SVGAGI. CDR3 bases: TGTGCCAGCAGTTACGGGACAGGGGGACCAGATACGCAGTATTTT. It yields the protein CASSYGTGGPDTQYF.

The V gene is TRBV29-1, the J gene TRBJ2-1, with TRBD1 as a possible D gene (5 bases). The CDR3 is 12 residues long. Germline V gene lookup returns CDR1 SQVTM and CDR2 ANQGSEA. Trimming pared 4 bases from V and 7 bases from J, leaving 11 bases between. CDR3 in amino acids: CSVALQGNEQFF. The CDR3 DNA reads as TGCAGCGTTGCCCTGCAGGGAAATGAGCAGTTCTTC.

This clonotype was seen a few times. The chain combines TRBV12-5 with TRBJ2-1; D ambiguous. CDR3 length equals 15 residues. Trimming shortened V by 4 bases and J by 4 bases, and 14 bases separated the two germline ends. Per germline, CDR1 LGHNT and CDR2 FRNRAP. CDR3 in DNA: TGTGCTAGTGGTTCTCGGACGGACCCATACAATGAGCAGTTCTTC. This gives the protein CASGSRTDPYNEQFF.

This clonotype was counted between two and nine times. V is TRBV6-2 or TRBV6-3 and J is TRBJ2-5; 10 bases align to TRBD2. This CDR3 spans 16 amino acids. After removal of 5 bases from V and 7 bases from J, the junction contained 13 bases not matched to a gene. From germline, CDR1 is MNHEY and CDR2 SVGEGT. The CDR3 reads CASSRLLAGIGRTQYF. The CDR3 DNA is TGTGCCAGCAGTCGCTTACTAGCGGGGATAGGAAGGACCCAGTACTTC.

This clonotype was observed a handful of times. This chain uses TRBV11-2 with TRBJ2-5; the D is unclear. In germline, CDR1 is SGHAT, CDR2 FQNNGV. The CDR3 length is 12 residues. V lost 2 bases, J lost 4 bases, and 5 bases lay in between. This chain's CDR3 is CASSLRTETQYF. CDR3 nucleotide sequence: TGTGCCAGCAGCTTACGGACAGAGACCCAGTACTTC.

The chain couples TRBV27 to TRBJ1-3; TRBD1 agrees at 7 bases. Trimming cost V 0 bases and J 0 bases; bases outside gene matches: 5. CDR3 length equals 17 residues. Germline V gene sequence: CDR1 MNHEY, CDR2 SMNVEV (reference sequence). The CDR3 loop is CASSLSPDRASGNTIYF. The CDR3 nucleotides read TGTGCCAGCAGTTTATCGCCCGACAGGGCCTCTGGAAACACCATATATTTT.

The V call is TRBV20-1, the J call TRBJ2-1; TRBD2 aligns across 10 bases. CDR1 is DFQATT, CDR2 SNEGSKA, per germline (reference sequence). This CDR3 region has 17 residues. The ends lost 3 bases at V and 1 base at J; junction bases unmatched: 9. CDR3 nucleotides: TGCAGTGCTAGGGGGAGCGGGGGGGCATCGTCCTACAATGAGCAGTTCTTC. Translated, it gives CSARGSGGASSYNEQFF.

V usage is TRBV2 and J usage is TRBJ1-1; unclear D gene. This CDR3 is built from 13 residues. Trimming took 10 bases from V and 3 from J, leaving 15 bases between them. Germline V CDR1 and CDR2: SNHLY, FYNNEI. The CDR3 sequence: CATKGNTDTEAFF. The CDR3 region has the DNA TGTGCCACCAAGGGTAACACGGACACTGAAGCTTTCTTT.

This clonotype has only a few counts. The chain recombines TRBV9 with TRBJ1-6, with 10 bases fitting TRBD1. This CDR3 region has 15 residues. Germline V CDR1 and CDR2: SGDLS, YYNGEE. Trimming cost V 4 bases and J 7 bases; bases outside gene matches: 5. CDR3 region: CASSLTGGANSPLHF. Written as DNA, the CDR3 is TGTGCCAGCAGCTTGACAGGGGGCGCGAATTCACCCCTCCACTTT.

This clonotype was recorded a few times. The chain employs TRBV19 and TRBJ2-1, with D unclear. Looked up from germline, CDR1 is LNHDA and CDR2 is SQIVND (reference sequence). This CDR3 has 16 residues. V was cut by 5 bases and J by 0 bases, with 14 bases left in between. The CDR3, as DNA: TGTGCCAGTAGTCCGTGGGGTGAGAGCTCCTACAATGAGCAGTTCTTC. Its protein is CASSPWGESSYNEQFF. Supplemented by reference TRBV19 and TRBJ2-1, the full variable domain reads DGGITQSPKYLFRKEGQNVTLSCEQNLNHDAMYWYRQDPGQGLRLIYYSQIVNDFQKGDIAEGYSVSREKKESFPLTVTSAQKNPTAFYLCASSPWGESSYNEQFFGPGTRLTVL.

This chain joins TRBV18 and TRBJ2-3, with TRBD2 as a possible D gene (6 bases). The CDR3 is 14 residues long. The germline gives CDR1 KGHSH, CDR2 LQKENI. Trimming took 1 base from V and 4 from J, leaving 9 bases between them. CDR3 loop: CASSPRGGADTQYF. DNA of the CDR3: TGTGCCAGCTCACCACGGGGAGGTGCAGATACGCAGTATTTT.

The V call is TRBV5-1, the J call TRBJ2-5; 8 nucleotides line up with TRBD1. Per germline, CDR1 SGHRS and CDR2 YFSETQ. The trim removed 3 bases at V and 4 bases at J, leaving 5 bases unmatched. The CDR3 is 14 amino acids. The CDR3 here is CASSSGGQGETQYF. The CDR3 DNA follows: TGCGCCAGCAGCTCAGGAGGACAGGGAGAGACCCAGTACTTC.

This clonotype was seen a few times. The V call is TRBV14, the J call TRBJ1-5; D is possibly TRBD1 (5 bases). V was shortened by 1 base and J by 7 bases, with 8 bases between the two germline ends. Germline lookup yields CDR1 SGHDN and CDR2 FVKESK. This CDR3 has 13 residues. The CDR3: CASSQGRGQPQHF. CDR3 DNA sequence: TGTGCCAGCAGCCAAGGTCGGGGGCAGCCCCAGCATTTT.

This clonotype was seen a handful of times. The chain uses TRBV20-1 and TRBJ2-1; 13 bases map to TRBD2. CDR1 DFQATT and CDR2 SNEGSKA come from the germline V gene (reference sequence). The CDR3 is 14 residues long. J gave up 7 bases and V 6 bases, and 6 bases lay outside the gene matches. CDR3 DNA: TGCAGTGCCCAACTAGCGGGAGGGCAAAATGAGCAGTTCTTC. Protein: CSAQLAGGQNEQFF.